Listed here is a single T cell receptor beta chain. This entry belongs to a study of cytomegalovirus exposure and HLA in healthy donors. The germline V gene has CDR1 LNHNV and CDR2 YYDKDF (reference sequence). The CDR3 runs 13 residues. The PCR contained 60 Vbeta and 13 Jbeta primers. Here immunoSEQ multiplex PCR was the method, and the copy in TCRdb shows in-frame clones only, minus some. Of 150,000 or so clones listed, 81% were seen once; the top ten hold around 4.7%. This TCR derives from a woman aged 18-30 years in good health and CMV-seropositive. The chain combines TRBV15 with TRBJ2-7; the match to TRBD2 covers 8 bases. With the DNA end fitting TRBJ2-1 better, the J assignment may be wrong. Sequencing was carried out using PBMCs. The CDR3 loop is CATSRETSDEQFF. In nucleotides, the CDR3 is TGTGCCACCAGCAGGGAGACTAGCGATGAGCAGTTCTTC.